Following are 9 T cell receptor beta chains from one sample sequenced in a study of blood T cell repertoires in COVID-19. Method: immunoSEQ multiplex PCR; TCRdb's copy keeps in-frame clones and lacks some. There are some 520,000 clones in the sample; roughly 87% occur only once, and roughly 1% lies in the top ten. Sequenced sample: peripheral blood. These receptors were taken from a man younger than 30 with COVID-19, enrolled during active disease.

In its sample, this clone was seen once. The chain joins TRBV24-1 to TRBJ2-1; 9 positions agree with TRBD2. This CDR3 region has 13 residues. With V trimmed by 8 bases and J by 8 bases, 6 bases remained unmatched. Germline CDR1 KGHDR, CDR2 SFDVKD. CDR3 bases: TGTGCCACCATGGAGGGCGGGGGGGATGAGCAGTTCTTC. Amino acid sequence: CATMEGGGDEQFF.

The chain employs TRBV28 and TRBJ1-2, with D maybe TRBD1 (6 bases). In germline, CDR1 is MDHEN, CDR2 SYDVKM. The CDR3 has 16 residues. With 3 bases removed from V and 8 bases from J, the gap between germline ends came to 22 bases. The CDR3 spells CASSFVTGSPRGGYTF. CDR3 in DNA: TGTGCCAGCAGTTTTGTAACAGGGTCTCCCCGGGGCGGCTACACCTTC.

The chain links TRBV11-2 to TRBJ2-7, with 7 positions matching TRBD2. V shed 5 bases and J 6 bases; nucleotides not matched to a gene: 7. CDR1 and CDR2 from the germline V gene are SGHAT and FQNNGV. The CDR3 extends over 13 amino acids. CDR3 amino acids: CASSPTREGEQYF. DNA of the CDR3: TGTGCCAGCAGCCCGACCAGGGAGGGCGAGCAGTACTTC.

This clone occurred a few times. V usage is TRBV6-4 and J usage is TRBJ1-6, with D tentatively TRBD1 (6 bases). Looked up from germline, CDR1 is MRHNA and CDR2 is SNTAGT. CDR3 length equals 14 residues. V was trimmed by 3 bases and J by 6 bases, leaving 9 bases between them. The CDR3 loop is CASSDGRGNSPLHF. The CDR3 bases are TGTGCCAGCAGTGATGGCAGGGGTAATTCACCCCTCCACTTT.

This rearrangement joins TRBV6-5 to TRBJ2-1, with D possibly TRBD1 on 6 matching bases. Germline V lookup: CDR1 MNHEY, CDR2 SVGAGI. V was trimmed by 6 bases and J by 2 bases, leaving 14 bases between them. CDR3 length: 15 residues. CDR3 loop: CASRSQGLTYNEQFF. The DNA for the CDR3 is TGTGCCAGCAGGTCCCAGGGGCTGACCTACAATGAGCAGTTCTTC.

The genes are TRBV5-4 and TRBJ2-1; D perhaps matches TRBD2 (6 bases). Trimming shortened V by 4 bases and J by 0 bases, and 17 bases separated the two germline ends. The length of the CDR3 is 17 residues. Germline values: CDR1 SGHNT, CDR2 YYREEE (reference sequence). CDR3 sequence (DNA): TGTGCCAGCAGCAGGGGACTTCCTCTTAGCTCCTACAATGAGCAGTTCTTC. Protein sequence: CASSRGLPLSSYNEQFF.

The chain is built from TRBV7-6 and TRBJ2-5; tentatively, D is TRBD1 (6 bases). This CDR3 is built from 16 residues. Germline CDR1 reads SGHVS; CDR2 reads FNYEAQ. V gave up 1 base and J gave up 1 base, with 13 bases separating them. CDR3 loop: CASSLEVGTLQETQYF. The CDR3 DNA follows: TGTGCCAGCAGCTTAGAGGTCGGGACACTCCAAGAGACCCAGTACTTC.

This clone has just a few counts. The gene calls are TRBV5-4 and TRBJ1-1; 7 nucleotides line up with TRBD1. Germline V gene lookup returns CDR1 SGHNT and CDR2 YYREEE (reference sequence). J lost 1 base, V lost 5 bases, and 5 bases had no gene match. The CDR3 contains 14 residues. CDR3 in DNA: TGTGCCAGCAGACAAGACAGGGCGAACACTGAAGCTTTCTTT. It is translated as CASRQDRANTEAFF.

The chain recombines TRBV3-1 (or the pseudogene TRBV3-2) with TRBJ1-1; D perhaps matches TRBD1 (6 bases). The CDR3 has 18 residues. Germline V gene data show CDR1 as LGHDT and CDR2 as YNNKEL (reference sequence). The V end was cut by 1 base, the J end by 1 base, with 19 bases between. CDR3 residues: CASSQGDRWIPTNTEAFF. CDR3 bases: TGTGCCAGCAGCCAAGGTGACAGGTGGATCCCTACGAACACTGAAGCTTTCTTT.